These 15 T cell receptor beta chains originate from one sample sequenced in a study of blood T cell repertoires in COVID-19. Sequenced by immunoSEQ multiplex PCR; TCRdb stores in-frame clones only, minus some. The table has about 280,000 clones, around 85% seen once; the top ten hold about 5.7%. Input material: PBMCs or T cells enriched from blood (not recorded which). Receptors were obtained from a woman aged 40 to 49 who had recovered from COVID-19.

The chain employs TRBV2 and TRBJ1-6, with a tentative D call TRBD1 (5 bases). Per germline, CDR1 SNHLY and CDR2 FYNNEI. The CDR3 totals 14 residues. Trimming cost V 4 bases and J 5 bases, with 9 bases left between them. CDR3 nucleotides: TGTGCCAGCAGTGGGGCAGGGAATAATTCACCCCTCCACTTT. The encoded protein is CASSGAGNNSPLHF.

This chain joins TRBV27 and TRBJ1-5; 9 bases align to TRBD1. CDR1 is MNHEY, CDR2 SMNVEV, per germline (reference sequence). Germline trimming cut 0 bases from V and 3 bases from J; bases unmatched to any gene: 9. This CDR3 comprises 18 residues. CDR3 protein: CASSLSTPRQGVNQPQHF. DNA of the CDR3: TGTGCCAGCAGTTTATCGACCCCCCGACAGGGGGTCAATCAGCCCCAGCATTTT.

The CDR3 sequence is CASTFTRIRGAGNYGYTF. Written as DNA, the CDR3 is TGTGCCAGCACCTTTACGAGAATTCGGGGGGCAGGGAACTATGGCTACACCTTC. This sequence joins TRBV2 and TRBJ1-2, with a tentative D call TRBD1 (6 bases). CDR1 is SNHLY and CDR2 is FYNNEI in the germline V gene. V shed 7 bases and J shed 2 bases, with 26 bases lying between them. This CDR3 comprises 18 residues.

The chain recombines TRBV25-1 with TRBJ2-7; 11 bases match TRBD2. This CDR3 is 14 amino acids long. Germline CDR1 reads MGHDK; CDR2 reads SYGVNS. With 4 bases clipped from V and 4 bases from J, the junction kept 3 bases outside the gene matches. The CDR3 reads CASSGLAGSYEQYF. CDR3 in DNA: TGTGCCAGCAGTGGACTAGCGGGGAGTTACGAGCAGTACTTC.

V is TRBV4-2 and J is TRBJ1-1, with 8 bases fitting TRBD1. The V gene end was trimmed by 0 bases and the J gene end by 13 bases; junction bases not matched to a gene: 7. Germline V CDR1 and CDR2: LGHNA, YNFKEQ. The CDR3 is made up of 13 amino acids. CDR3 DNA: TGTGCCAGCAGCCAAGAGTTTAGGACAGGGAGTTTCTTT. As protein: CASSQEFRTGSFF.

Written as DNA, the CDR3 is TGTGCCAGCAGCTTAGCCAGGGGCGCCACTGAAGCTTTCTTT. Translating it yields CASSLARGATEAFF. V usage is TRBV11-2 and J usage is TRBJ1-1; a weak D match, TRBD1 (6 bases). Germline V gene sequence: CDR1 SGHAT, CDR2 FQNNGV. The CDR3 sequence is 14 residues long. V lost 1 base, J lost 4 bases, and 10 bases lay in between.

In this sample, this clone turned up a few times. The chain recombines TRBV3-1 (or the pseudogene TRBV3-2) with TRBJ2-7; 7 bases align to TRBD2. The CDR3 contains 13 residues. V shed 5 bases, J shed 1 base, and the junction held 2 bases outside the gene matches. Germline V CDR1 and CDR2: LGHDT, YNNKEL (reference sequence). For the CDR3, the DNA is TGTGCCAGCAGCGCACTAGCGTCCTACGAGCAGTACTTC. It specifies CASSALASYEQYF.

The chain couples TRBV3-1 (or the pseudogene TRBV3-2) to TRBJ1-1; weak D call: TRBD1 (5 bases). CDR3 length: 14 amino acids. CDR1 LGHDT and CDR2 YNNKEL come from the germline V gene (reference sequence). The ends were cut back, 4 bases at V and 4 bases at J, with 13 bases in the middle. CDR3 protein: CASSLSGRGTEAFF. The DNA of the CDR3 is TGTGCCAGCAGCCTCTCCGGGAGGGGCACTGAAGCTTTCTTT.

The gene calls are TRBV5-1 and TRBJ2-2; possibly TRBD1 for D (6 bases). CDR3 size: 17 residues. The germline CDR1 and CDR2 sequences are SGHRS and YFSETQ. The V end was cut by 5 bases, the J end by 4 bases, with 21 bases between. The chain's CDR3 is CASSLQGPGSSTGELFF. The CDR3 DNA reads as TGCGCCAGCAGTTTACAGGGCCCGGGGAGTTCCACCGGGGAGCTGTTTTTT.

The rearrangement joins TRBV30 to TRBJ1-5; TRBD1 might be the D (6 bases). CDR1 is GTSNPN, CDR2 SVGIG, per germline (reference sequence). Trimming removed 2 bases from V and 2 bases from J, with 16 bases in between. The CDR3 is made up of 16 amino acids. The CDR3 DNA reads TGTGCCTGGAGTAAACAGGGCGCGGCGGGCAATCAGCCCCAGCATTTT. This encodes CAWSKQGAAGNQPQHF.

The chain carries TRBV25-1 and TRBJ1-2; TRBD1 matches 8 bases. The CDR3 loop spans 13 amino acids. The junction had 5 bases not matched to a gene; V was cut back by 4 bases and J by 7 bases. CDR1 and CDR2 (germline): MGHDK, SYGVNS. CDR3 sequence (DNA): TGTGCCAGCAGTGCACTTCAGGGGGCTGGCTACACCTTC. Amino acids: CASSALQGAGYTF.

The V gene is TRBV7-3, the J gene TRBJ2-1; 11 bases are shared with TRBD2. Trimming at V came to 3 bases and at J to 5 bases, leaving 6 bases not matched to a gene. CDR1 SGHTA and CDR2 FQGTGA come from the germline V gene. The CDR3 contains 16 residues. CDR3 region: CASSLVGLADNNEQFF. DNA for the CDR3: TGTGCCAGCAGCTTGGTGGGACTAGCGGATAACAATGAGCAGTTCTTC.

The chain joins TRBV5-1 to TRBJ1-4, with a tentative D call TRBD1 (5 bases). Trimming removed 4 bases from V and 8 bases from J, with 12 bases in between. The CDR3 length is 13 residues. Germline V gene data show CDR1 as SGHRS and CDR2 as YFSETQ. CDR3: CASSPDSQEKLFF. CDR3 sequence (DNA): TGCGCCAGCAGCCCCGACAGCCAGGAAAAACTGTTTTTT.

This clone was seen a single time. The rearrangement uses TRBV4-2 and TRBJ2-3; a possible D gene is TRBD1 (6 bases). Germline-derived CDR1 and CDR2 are LGHNA and YNFKEQ. Trimming removed 3 bases from V and 8 bases from J, with 27 bases in between. The CDR3 is 18 amino acids. CDR3: CASSQTRGGSGLSGTQYF. The CDR3 nucleotides read TGTGCCAGCAGCCAGACTCGTGGGGGCAGCGGATTGAGTGGTACGCAGTATTTT.

To note about this clone: Because the CDR3's place on the DNA is in doubt, the DNA is left out and the CDR3 is given as listed by TCRdb. The rearrangement uses TRBV21-1 and TRBJ2-1; TRBD2 is the table's D call, not checked against the DNA. TRBV21-1 is reported as a pseudogene. With termini counted, the CDR3 has 19 amino acids. This CDR3 is CASSKMALWGSGNMDEQFF.